These 7 T cell receptor beta chains came from one sample sequenced in a study of blood T cells in healthy people across ages. Combining a sample-barcoded 5' primer with a J-beta primer mix, a second PCR ran for about 6 to 11 cycles. A single record per CDR3 protein comes from TCRdb applying MiXCR to the 5' RACE reads. The sample lists about 760,000 distinct CDR3 sequences; about 25% were seen once. This sample also belongs to another study, concerning T cells of mothers and their children.

Material: blood. Receptors originate from a boy aged 5-17 years in good health.

V is TRBV7-2 and J is TRBJ2-3; 11 positions agree with TRBD1. The length of the CDR3 is 16 residues. Germline values: CDR1 SGHTA, CDR2 FQGNSA. V shed 3 bases and J 3 bases; nucleotides not matched to a gene: 5. Written as DNA, the CDR3 is TGTGCCAGCAGCTTTACAGGGACAGGGGGAACAGATACGCAGTATTTT. It yields the protein CASSFTGTGGTDTQYF.

The chain has TRBV13 and TRBJ2-3; the match to TRBD2 covers 10 bases. The V gene end was trimmed by 10 bases and the J gene end by 2 bases; junction bases not matched to a gene: 12. The germline gives CDR1 PRHDT, CDR2 FYEKMQ (reference sequence). This CDR3 has 16 residues. CDR3 loop: CATRPKGLADTDTQYF. CDR3 bases: TGTGCCACCCGCCCAAAAGGACTAGCGGACACAGATACGCAGTATTTT.

The J gene is TRBJ2-1, the V gene TRBV5-5, with D unresolved. Germline values: CDR1 SGHKS, CDR2 YYEKEE (reference sequence). This CDR3 is built from 15 residues. V shed 2 bases and J shed 3 bases, with 12 bases lying between them. The CDR3 DNA reads TGTGCCAGCAGCTTACTCGGGTATGGCTACAATGAGCAGTTCTTC. It yields the protein CASSLLGYGYNEQFF.

This clonotype was found a few times. V is TRBV6-2 or TRBV6-3 and J is TRBJ2-1; weak D call: TRBD1 (5 bases). The CDR3 is 14 residues long. V was cut by 1 base and J by 7 bases, with 11 bases left in between. In germline, CDR1 is MNHEY, CDR2 SVGEGT. CDR3 DNA sequence: TGTGCCAGCAGTTACTTTGGCAGGGTTAATGAGCAGTTCTTC. It specifies CASSYFGRVNEQFF.

This clonotype was counted only a few times. An end of the junction does not agree with germline; a read error may underlie this. The rearrangement joins TRBV7-2 to TRBJ2-7, with 9 bases lining up with TRBD2. CDR3 length equals 14 residues. Germline values: CDR1 SGHTA, CDR2 FQGNSA. As DNA, the CDR3 is TGTGCCAGCAGTTTAGCGGGGGCGTACTACGAGCAGTACTTC. It is translated as CASSLAGAYYEQYF. Full variable domain (remainder filled in from reference TRBV7-2 and TRBJ2-7): GAGVSQSPSNKVTEKGKDVELRCDPISGHTALYWYRQSLGQGLEFLIYFQGNSAPDKSGLPSDRFSAERTGGSVSTLTIQRTQQEDSAVYLCASSLAGAYYEQYFGPGTRLTVT.

This sequence joins TRBV7-2 and TRBJ1-2; the D is unclear. Germline V gives CDR1 SGHTA, CDR2 FQGNSA. Trimming removed 2 bases from V and 0 bases from J, with 16 bases in between. The CDR3 covers 17 residues. The CDR3 sequence: CASSLSFLSGSNYGYTF. CDR3 nucleotides: TGTGCCAGCAGCTTATCCTTTCTAAGCGGTTCTAACTATGGCTACACCTTC.

This rearrangement joins TRBV6-5 to TRBJ2-7; 8 bases agree with TRBD2. This CDR3 comprises 16 residues. The germline CDR1 and CDR2 sequences are MNHEY and SVGAGI. V shed 2 bases, J shed 3 bases, and the junction held 9 bases outside the gene matches. The CDR3 DNA is TGTGCCAGCAGTTACACTGTCGGCGGGGGGATCTACGAGCAGTACTTC. This codes for CASSYTVGGGIYEQYF.